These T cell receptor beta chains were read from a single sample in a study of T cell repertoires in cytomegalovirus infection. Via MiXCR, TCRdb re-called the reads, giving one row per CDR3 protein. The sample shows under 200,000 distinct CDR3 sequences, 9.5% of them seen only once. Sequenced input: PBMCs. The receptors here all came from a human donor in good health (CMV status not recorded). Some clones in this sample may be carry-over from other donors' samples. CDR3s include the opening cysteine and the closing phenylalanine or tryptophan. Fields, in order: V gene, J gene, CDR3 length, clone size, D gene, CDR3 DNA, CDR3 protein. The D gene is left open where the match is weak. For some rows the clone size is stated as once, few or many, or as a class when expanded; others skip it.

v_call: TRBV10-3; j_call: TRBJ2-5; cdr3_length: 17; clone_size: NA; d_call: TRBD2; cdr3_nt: TGTGCCATCAGTGAGTCATCCCAGCGGGGGTTACAAGAGACCCAGTACTTC; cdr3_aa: CAISESSQRGLQETQYF
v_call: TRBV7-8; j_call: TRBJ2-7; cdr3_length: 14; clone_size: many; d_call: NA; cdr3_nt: TGTGCCAGCAGCTTAGGTTGGGGAGGCTACGAGCAGTACTTC; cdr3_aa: CASSLGWGGYEQYF
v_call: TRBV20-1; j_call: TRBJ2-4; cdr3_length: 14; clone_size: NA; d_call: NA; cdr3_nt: TGCAGCGCTCCGACCACGGGTCCCAAAAACATTCAGTACTTC; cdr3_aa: CSAPTTGPKNIQYF
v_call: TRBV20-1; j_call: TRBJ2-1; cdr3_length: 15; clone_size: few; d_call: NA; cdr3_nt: TGCAGTGCTAGAGATCTAGTTTCGTCCTACAATGAGCAGTTCTTC; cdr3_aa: CSARDLVSSYNEQFF
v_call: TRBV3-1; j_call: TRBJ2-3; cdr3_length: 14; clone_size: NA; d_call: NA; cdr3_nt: TGTGCCAGCAGCCAAGTTGACGGGACAGATACGCAGTATTTT; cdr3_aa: CASSQVDGTDTQYF
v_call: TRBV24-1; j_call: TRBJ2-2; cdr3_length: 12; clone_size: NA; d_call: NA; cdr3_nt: TGTGCCACCAGTGGTATGAACGGGGAGCTGTTTTTT; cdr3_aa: CATSGMNGELFF
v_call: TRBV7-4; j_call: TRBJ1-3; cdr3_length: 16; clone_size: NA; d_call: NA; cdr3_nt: TGTGCCAGCAGCTTACTTCAGGATTTCTCTGGAAACACCATATATTTT; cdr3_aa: CASSLLQDFSGNTIYF
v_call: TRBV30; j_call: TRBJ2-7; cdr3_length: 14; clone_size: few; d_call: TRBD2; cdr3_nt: TGTGCCTGGAGCGTATCGGGACTAGCTTACGAGCAGTACTTC; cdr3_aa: CAWSVSGLAYEQYF
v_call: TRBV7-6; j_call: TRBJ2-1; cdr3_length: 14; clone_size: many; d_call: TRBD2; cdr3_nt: TGTGCCAGCAGCCTGGCGGCGGGAGGGGATGAGCAGTTCTTC; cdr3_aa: CASSLAAGGDEQFF
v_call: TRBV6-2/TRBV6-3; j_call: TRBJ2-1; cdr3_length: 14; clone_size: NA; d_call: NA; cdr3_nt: TGTGCCAGCACCCGCCTGGCTATTGTTACTGAGCAGTTCTTC; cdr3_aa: CASTRLAIVTEQFF
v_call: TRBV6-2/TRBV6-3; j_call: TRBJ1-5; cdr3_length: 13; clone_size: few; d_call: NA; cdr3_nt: TGTGCCAGCGGGAAATCACTCAATCAGCCCCAGCATTTT; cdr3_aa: CASGKSLNQPQHF
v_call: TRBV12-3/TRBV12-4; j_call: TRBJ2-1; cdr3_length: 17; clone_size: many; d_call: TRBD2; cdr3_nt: TGTGCCAGCAGTTCCCCCGGGACTAGCGGGCTACACAATGAGCAGTTCTTC; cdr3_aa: CASSSPGTSGLHNEQFF
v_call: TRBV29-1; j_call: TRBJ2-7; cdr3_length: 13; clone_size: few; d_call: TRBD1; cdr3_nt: TGCAGCGTTGAGGACAGGGAGACTTACGAGCAGTACTTC; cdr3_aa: CSVEDRETYEQYF
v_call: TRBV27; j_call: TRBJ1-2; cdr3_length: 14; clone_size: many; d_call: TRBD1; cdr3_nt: TGTGCCCAGCACTTCGGACAGGGCAACTATGGCTACACCTTC; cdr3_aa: CAQHFGQGNYGYTF
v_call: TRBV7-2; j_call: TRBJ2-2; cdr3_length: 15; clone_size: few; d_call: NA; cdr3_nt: TGTGCCAGCAGTCGATCCAGGGATATCGCCGGGGAGCTGTTTTTT; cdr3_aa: CASSRSRDIAGELFF
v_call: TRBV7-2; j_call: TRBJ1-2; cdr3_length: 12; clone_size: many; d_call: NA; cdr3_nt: TGTGCCAGCAGTGACAGTTCCTATGGCTACACCTTC; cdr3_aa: CASSDSSYGYTF
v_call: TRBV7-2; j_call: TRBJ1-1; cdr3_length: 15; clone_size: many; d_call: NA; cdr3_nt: TGTGCCAGCAGCCTTTGGGGAGGCCCTAACACTGAAGCTTTCTTT; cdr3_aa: CASSLWGGPNTEAFF
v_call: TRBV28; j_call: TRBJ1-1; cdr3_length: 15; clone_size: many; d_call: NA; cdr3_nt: TGTGCCAGCGGATCCCGACAGACGGGCTACACTGAAGCTTTCTTT; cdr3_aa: CASGSRQTGYTEAFF
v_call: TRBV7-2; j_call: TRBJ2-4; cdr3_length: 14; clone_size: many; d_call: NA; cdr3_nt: TGTGCCAGCAGCTTAGCGTACCGGGGAGACATTCAGTACTTC; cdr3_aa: CASSLAYRGDIQYF
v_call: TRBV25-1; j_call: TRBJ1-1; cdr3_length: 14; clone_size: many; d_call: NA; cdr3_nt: TGTGCCAGCAGTAAAACGGGGCAGCGTACTGAAGCTTTCTTT; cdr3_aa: CASSKTGQRTEAFF
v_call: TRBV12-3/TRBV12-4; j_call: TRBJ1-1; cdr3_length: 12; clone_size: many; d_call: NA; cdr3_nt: TGTGCCAGCAGGGACGAGGTCACTGAAGCTTTCTTT; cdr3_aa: CASRDEVTEAFF
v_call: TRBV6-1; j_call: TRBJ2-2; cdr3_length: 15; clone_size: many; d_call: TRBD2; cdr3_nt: TGTGCCAGCAGTTCGGGTAGCGGGGGGCTCGGGGAGCTGTTTTTT; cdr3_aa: CASSSGSGGLGELFF
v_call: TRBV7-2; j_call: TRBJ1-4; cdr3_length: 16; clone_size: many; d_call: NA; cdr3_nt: TGTGCCAGCAGCAAGAACACCGGGACCGCCGGAGAAAAACTGTTTTTT; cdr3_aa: CASSKNTGTAGEKLFF
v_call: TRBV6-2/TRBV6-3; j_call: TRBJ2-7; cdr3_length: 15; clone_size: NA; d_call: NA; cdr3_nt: TGTGCCAGCCGCCCCCCGACTAGATTTTCTGACGAGCAGTACTTC; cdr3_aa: CASRPPTRFSDEQYF
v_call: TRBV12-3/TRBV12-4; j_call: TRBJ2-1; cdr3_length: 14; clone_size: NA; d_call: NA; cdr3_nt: TGTGCCAGCAGTCGATCGGGAGATCCCAATGAGCAGTTCTTC; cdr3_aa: CASSRSGDPNEQFF
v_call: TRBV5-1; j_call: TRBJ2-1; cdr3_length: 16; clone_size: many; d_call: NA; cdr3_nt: TGCGCCAGCAGCTTGGGACTCGGGAGCTCCTACAATGAGCAGTTCTTC; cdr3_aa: CASSLGLGSSYNEQFF
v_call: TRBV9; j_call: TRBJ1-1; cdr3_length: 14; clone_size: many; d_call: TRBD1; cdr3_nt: TGTGCCAGCAGCCCGGTACAGGGGGCTTCTGAAGCTTTCTTT; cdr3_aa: CASSPVQGASEAFF
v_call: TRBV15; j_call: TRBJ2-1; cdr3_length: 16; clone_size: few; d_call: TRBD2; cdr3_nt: TGTGCCACCAGCAGAGATCGCGGGAGCTCCTACAATGAGCAGTTCTTC; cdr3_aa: CATSRDRGSSYNEQFF
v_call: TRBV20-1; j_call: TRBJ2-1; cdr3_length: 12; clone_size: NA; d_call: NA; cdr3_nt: TGCAGTGCTAGTTTAGTATACAATGAGCAGTTCTTC; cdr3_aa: CSASLVYNEQFF
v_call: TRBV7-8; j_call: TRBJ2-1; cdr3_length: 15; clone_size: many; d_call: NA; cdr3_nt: TGTGCCAGCAGCTTATACCGGGACTCCTACAATGAGCAGTTCTTC; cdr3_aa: CASSLYRDSYNEQFF
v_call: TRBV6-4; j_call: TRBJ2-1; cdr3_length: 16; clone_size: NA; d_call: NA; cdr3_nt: TGTGCCAGCAGTGACTCAAGCGGCCACTCCTACAATGAGCAGTTCTTC; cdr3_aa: CASSDSSGHSYNEQFF